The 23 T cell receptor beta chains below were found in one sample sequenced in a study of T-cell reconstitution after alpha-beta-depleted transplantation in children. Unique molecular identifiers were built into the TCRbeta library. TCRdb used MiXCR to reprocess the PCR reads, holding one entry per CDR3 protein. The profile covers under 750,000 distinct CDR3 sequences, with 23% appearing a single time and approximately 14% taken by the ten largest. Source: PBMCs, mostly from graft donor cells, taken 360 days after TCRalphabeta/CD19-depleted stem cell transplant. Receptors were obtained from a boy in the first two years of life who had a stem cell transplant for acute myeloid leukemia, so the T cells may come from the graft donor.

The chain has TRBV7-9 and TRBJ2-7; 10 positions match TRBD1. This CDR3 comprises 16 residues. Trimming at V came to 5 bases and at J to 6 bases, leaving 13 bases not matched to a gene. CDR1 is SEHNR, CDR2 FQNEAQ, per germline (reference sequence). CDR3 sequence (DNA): TGTGCCAGCAGCAAAGTGCGGGGACAGGGGATAGTCGAGCAGTACTTC. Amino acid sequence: CASSKVRGQGIVEQYF.

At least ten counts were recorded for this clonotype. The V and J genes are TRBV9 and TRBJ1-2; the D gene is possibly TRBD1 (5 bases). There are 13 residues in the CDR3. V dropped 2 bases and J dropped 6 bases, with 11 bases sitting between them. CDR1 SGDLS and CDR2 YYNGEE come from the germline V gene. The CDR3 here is CASSVGRGDGYTF. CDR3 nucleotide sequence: TGTGCCAGCAGCGTTGGACGGGGGGATGGCTACACCTTC.

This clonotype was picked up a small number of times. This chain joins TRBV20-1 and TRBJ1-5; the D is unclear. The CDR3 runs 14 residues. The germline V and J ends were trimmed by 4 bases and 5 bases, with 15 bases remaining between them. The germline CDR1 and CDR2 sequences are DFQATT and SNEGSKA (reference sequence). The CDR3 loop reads CSATRVSHDQPQHF. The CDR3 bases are TGCAGTGCTACGCGCGTATCCCATGATCAGCCCCAGCATTTT.

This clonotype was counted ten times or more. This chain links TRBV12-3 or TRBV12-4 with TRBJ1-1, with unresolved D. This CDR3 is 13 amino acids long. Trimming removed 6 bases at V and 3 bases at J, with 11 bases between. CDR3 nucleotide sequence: TGTGCCAGCAGCCTACAGATGGACACTGAAGCTTTCTTT. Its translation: CASSLQMDTEAFF.

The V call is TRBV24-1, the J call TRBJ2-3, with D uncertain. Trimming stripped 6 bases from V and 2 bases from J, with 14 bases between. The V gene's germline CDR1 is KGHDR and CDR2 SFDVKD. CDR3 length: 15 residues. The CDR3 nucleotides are TGTGCCACCAGTTTAAGGTACCGAGTCACAGATACGCAGTATTTT. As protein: CATSLRYRVTDTQYF.

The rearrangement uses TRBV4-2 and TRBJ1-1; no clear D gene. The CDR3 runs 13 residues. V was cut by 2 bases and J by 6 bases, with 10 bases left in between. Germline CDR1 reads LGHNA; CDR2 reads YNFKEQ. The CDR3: CASSQFRPSEAFF. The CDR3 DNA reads TGTGCCAGCAGCCAATTCCGGCCCTCTGAAGCTTTCTTT.

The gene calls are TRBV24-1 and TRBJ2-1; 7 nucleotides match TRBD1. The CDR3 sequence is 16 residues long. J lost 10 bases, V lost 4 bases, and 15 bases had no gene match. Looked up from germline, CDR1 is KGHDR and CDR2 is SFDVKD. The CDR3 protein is CATSEYRDRPTGEQFF. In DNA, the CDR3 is TGTGCCACCAGTGAGTACCGGGACAGACCTACAGGGGAGCAGTTCTTC.

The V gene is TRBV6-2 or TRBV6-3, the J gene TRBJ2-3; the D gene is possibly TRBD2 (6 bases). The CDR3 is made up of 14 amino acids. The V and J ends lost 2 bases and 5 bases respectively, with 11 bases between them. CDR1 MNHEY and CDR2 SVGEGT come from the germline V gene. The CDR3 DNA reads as TGTGCCAGCAGTTACATCGGGCGGGGAGATACGCAGTATTTT. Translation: CASSYIGRGDTQYF.

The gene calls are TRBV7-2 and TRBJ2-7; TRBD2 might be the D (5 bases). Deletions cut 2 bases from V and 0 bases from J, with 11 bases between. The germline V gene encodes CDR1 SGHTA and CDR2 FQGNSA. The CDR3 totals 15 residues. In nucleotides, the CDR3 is TGTGCCAGCAGCTTAAGTGTAGCGAACTCCTACGAGCAGTACTTC. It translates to CASSLSVANSYEQYF.

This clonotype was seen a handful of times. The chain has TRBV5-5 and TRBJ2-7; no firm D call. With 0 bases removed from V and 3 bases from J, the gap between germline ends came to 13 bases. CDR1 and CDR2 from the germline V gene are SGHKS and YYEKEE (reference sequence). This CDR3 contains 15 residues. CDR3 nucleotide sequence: TGTGCCAGCAGCTTGGCCGGGCGGCAAAACTACGAGCAGTACTTC. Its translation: CASSLAGRQNYEQYF.

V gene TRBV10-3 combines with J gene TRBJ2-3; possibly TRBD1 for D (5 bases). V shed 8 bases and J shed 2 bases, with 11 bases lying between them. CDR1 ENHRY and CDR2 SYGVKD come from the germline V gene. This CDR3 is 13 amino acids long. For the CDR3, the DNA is TGTGCCATCGGGCAGGGAAACACAGATACGCAGTATTTT. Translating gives CAIGQGNTDTQYF.

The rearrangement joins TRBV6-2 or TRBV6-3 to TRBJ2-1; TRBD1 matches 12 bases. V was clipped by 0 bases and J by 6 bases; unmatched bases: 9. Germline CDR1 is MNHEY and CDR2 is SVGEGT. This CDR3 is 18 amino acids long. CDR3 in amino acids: CASSYSRDRGRAANEQFF. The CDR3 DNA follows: TGTGCCAGCAGTTACTCGCGGGACAGGGGGCGAGCGGCCAATGAGCAGTTCTTC.

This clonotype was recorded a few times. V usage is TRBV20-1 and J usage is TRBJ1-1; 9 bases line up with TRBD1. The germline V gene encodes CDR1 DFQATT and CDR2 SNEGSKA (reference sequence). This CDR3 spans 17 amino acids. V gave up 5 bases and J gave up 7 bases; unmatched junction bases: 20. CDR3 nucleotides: TGCAGTGCTCCCTACCCCATAAAGACAGGGGGGAACCTTGAAGCTTTCTTT. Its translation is CSAPYPIKTGGNLEAFF.

The CDR3 coding sequence is TGCAGTGCCCAACGGTCGAGCTCCTATAATTCACCCCTCCACTTT. Protein: CSAQRSSSYNSPLHF. The chain has TRBV20-1 and TRBJ1-6, with unresolved D. V lost 6 bases and J 0 bases, leaving 12 bases between the germline ends. The CDR3 is made up of 15 amino acids. Germline V lookup: CDR1 DFQATT, CDR2 SNEGSKA (reference sequence).

The CDR3 sequence: CSASILDYGYTF. The CDR3 bases are TGCAGTGCTTCTATTTTGGACTATGGCTACACCTTC. This chain links TRBV20-1 with TRBJ1-2; D remains unclear. V lost 5 bases to trimming and J lost 3 bases, with 10 bases between them. Per germline, CDR1 DFQATT and CDR2 SNEGSKA (reference sequence). The CDR3 spans 12 residues.

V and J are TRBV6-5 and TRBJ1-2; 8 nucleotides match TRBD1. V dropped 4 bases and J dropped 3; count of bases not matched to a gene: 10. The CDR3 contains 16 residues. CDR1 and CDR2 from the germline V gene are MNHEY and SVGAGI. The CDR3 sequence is CASSSRQGRWDYGYTF. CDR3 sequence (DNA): TGTGCCAGCAGTTCCCGACAGGGGCGATGGGACTATGGCTACACCTTC.

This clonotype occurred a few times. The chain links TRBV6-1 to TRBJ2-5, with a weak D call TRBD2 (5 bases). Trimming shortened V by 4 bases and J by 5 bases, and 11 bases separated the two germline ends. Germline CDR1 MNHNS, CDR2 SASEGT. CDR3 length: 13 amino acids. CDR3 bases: TGTGCCAGCAGTGCAGTGGACTGGGAGACCCAGTACTTC. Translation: CASSAVDWETQYF.

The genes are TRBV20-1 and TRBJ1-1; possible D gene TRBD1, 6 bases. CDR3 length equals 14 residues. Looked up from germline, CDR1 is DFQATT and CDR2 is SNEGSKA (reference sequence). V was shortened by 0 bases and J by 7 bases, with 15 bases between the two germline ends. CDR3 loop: CSARDSRGSSEAFF. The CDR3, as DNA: TGCAGTGCTAGAGATTCTAGGGGGAGCAGTGAAGCTTTCTTT.

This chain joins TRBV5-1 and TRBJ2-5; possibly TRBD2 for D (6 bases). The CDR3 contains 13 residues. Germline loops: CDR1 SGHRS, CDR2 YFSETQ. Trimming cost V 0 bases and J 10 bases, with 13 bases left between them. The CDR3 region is CASSLDEGGDQYF. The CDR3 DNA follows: TGCGCCAGCAGCTTGGACGAGGGAGGCGACCAGTACTTC.

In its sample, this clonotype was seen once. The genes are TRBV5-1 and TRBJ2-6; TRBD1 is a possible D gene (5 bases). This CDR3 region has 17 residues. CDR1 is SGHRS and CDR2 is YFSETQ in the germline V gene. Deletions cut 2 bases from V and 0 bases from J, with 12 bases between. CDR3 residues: CASSFIQGVSGANVLTF. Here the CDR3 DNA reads TGCGCCAGCAGCTTCATCCAGGGCGTCTCTGGGGCCAACGTCCTGACTTTC. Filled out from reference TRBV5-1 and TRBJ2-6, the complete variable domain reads KAGVTQTPRYLIKTRGQQVTLSCSPISGHRSVSWYQQTPGQGLQFLFEYFSETQRNKGNFPGRFSGRQFSNSRSEMNVSTLELGDSALYLCASSFIQGVSGANVLTFGAGSRLTVL.

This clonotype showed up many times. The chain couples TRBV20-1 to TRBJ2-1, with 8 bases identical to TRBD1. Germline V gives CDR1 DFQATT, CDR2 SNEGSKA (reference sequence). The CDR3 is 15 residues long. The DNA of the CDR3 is TGCAGCCCCGGCGGACAGGGAATCGACTACAATGAGCAGTTCTTC. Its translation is CSPGGQGIDYNEQFF.

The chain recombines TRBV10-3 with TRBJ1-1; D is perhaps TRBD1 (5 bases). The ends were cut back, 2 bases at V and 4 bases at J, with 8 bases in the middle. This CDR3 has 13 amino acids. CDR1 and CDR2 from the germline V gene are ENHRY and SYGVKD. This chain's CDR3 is CAISEAQGTEAFF. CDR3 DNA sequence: TGTGCCATCAGTGAGGCCCAGGGCACTGAAGCTTTCTTT.

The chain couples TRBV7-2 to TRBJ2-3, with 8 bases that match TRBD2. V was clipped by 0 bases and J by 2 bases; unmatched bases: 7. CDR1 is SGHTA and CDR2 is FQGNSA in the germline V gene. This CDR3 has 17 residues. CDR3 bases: TGTGCCAGCAGCTTAGCAGCCAGCGGGGGCCCCACAGATACGCAGTATTTT. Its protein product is CASSLAASGGPTDTQYF. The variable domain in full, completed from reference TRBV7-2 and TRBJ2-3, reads GAGVSQSPSNKVTEKGKDVELRCDPISGHTALYWYRQSLGQGLEFLIYFQGNSAPDKSGLPSDRFSAERTGGSVSTLTIQRTQQEDSAVYLCASSLAASGGPTDTQYFGPGTRLTVL.